The following is a TCR beta chain sequence with its context. Antigen unknown. Both TRBC1 and TRBC2 were covered by a beta constant-region primer of two equimolar oligonucleotides. Nested alpha and beta constant-region primers with the SP2 primer drove four PCR rounds on ligated cDNA. An oligonucleotide with the SP2 primer and a 12-nucleotide UMI was ligated to the cDNA 3' end. TCRdb passed the UMI-ligation and nested PCR reads through MiXCR, listing each CDR3 protein once. The repertoire holds around 140,000 distinct CDR3 sequences, with about 20% as singletons. Cells stained for CD3, CD4, CD8, CD45RA, CD27 and viability were sorted into four CD45RA/CD27 subsets. Germline CDR1 is DFQATT and CDR2 is SNEGSKA (reference sequence). V was cut by 2 bases and J by 3 bases, with 10 bases left in between. The CDR3 totals 13 residues. This entry is derived from a study of naive and memory T cell subsets. General study results and limits: From naive to CM, EM and EMRA, diversity decreased and Gini increased. Especially in CD8 cells, naive repertoires contained a few larger clonotypes, possibly CD45RA-re-expressing memory cells.

The source material was naive CD4+ T cells from blood. This TCR was sampled from a human donor in good health. This sequence joins TRBV20-1 and TRBJ1-1; D remains unclear. The CDR3 DNA is TGCAGTGCTAGACGCCCCTGGGACACTGAAGCTTTCTTT. This codes for CSARRPWDTEAFF.